The source of this T cell receptor beta chain is a study of beta chain features in type 1 diabetes. Germline lookup yields CDR1 SGHRS and CDR2 YFSETQ. V lost 3 bases and J lost 5; bases outside the gene matches: 3. The CDR3 runs to 13 residues. The investigators reverse transcribed all of the isolated RNA, so they sequenced expressed TCRB transcripts. Only in-frame clones appear in the TCRdb table, and some are missing; sequencing was by immunoSEQ multiplex PCR. The table lists more than 200,000 clones, roughly 17% of them singletons, with about 0.08% in the top ten. Study-wide findings and caveats: All four CD4+ subsets of Type 1 diabetes patients contained TCRB CDR3s that were moderately but significantly shorter. Amplification by PCR could prefer shorter templates, with the same effect in patients and controls.

There are a few counts of this clone. The antigen remains unidentified. V is TRBV5-1 and J is TRBJ2-5, with 8 bases that match TRBD2. The clonotype originates from a man aged 25 to 45 with type 1 diabetes. What was sequenced was naive CD4+ T cells from blood. The CDR3 is CASSSSGSETQYF. CDR3 in DNA: TGCGCCAGCAGCTCAAGCGGGAGTGAGACCCAGTACTTC.